The 2 T cell receptor beta chains below come from one sample, sequenced in a study of Ad26.COV2.S vaccination and SARS-CoV-2 variants. Method: immunoSEQ multiplex PCR; TCRdb's copy keeps in-frame clones and lacks some. The sample contains just under 250,000 clones, around 89% of which appear only once. Treatment described: some 19 received Ad26.COV2.S at low or high dose, single or two shots; 5 received placebo; per-sample allocation not given. Specimens were obtained on day 63 following the first vaccine or placebo injection. The sample in question was peripheral blood, obtained in a trial of Ad26.COV2.S vaccine versus placebo. The receptors originated from a person between 18 and 59 years old who received the Ad26.COV2.S COVID-19 vaccine or a placebo.

This chain links TRBV27 with TRBJ2-1, with D hard to call. This CDR3 has 13 amino acids. With 2 bases removed from V and 6 bases from J, the gap between germline ends came to 8 bases. The germline CDR1 and CDR2 sequences are MNHEY and SMNVEV (reference sequence). The CDR3 loop reads CASSLKGFNEQFF. Written as DNA, the CDR3 is TGTGCCAGCAGTTTAAAGGGCTTCAATGAGCAGTTCTTC.

The chain employs TRBV5-1 and TRBJ2-1, with TRBD1 matching 8 bases. This CDR3 has 15 residues. J lost 5 bases, V lost 1 base, and 5 bases had no gene match. Germline CDR1 is SGHRS and CDR2 is YFSETQ. The CDR3 protein is CASSLQTGVHNEQFF. Here the CDR3 DNA reads TGCGCCAGCAGCTTGCAGACAGGGGTTCACAATGAGCAGTTCTTC.